The 13 T cell receptor beta chains reported below all come from one sample, sequenced in a study of CD8 T cells in Susac syndrome. With random hexamers, reverse transcription was performed on roughly 0.45 to 1 ug of RNA. TCRdb fed the immunoSEQ multiplex PCR reads into MiXCR, producing one record per CDR3 protein. The sample has tens of thousands of distinct CDR3 sequences, roughly 96% seen once; the top ten hold 0.62%. The sample taken for sequencing was CD8+ T cells from PBMCs. Source of these receptors: a human donor with Susac syndrome.

The chain recombines TRBV5-1 with TRBJ1-6; 8 bases are shared with TRBD1. CDR3 size: 14 residues. CDR1 is SGHRS, CDR2 YFSETQ, per germline. With 1 base clipped from V and 9 bases from J, the junction kept 3 bases outside the gene matches. DNA for the CDR3: TGCGCCAGCAGCTTGCAACAGGGGGGTTCACCCCTCCACTTT. Translated: CASSLQQGGSPLHF.

The chain has TRBV25-1 and TRBJ1-2; a weak D match, TRBD1 (6 bases). The germline CDR1 and CDR2 sequences are MGHDK and SYGVNS. This CDR3 has 11 residues. V was shortened by 4 bases and J by 6 bases, with 6 bases between the two germline ends. CDR3 sequence (DNA): TGTGCCAGCAGTGGGGGGCATGGCTACACCTTC. Protein sequence: CASSGGHGYTF.

This chain uses TRBV12-3 or TRBV12-4 with TRBJ1-6; 7 nucleotides line up with TRBD1. The CDR3 is 14 amino acids. The junction had 5 bases not matched to a gene; V was cut back by 4 bases and J by 8 bases. The CDR3 region is CASSWGQKDSPLHF. The CDR3 DNA is TGTGCCAGCAGTTGGGGACAGAAGGATTCACCCCTCCACTTT.

The chain recombines TRBV14 with TRBJ2-5; 8 bases map to TRBD2. The length of the CDR3 is 15 residues. V lost 4 bases, J lost 5 bases, and 9 bases stayed unmatched. The germline V gene encodes CDR1 SGHDN and CDR2 FVKESK. Written as DNA, the CDR3 is TGTGCCAGCAGCCCTGTCCAAGGACTAGCCGAGACCCAGTACTTC. Translation gives CASSPVQGLAETQYF.

V gene TRBV11-1 combines with J gene TRBJ2-2; 9 nucleotides match TRBD1. CDR1 SGHAT and CDR2 FQDESV come from the germline V gene (reference sequence). The CDR3 loop spans 14 amino acids. J gave up 2 bases and V 9 bases, and 4 bases lay outside the gene matches. CDR3 region: CASHRGPNTGELFF. The CDR3 region has the DNA TGTGCCAGTCACAGGGGGCCCAACACCGGGGAGCTGTTTTTT.

The V and J genes are TRBV4-3 and TRBJ2-7, with 7 bases lining up with TRBD1. The CDR3 extends over 17 amino acids. CDR1 is LGHNA and CDR2 is YSLEER in the germline V gene. J gave up 2 bases and V 0 bases, and 10 bases lay outside the gene matches. The CDR3 region has the DNA TGCGCCAGCAGCCAAGACCCCGTCGGGGACAGCGCCTACGAGCAGTACTTC. Translating gives CASSQDPVGDSAYEQYF.

The J gene is TRBJ2-7, the V gene TRBV30, with a weak D call TRBD2 (5 bases). V was trimmed by 4 bases and J by 7 bases, leaving 11 bases between them. The germline V gene encodes CDR1 GTSNPN and CDR2 SVGIG (reference sequence). The CDR3 runs 11 residues. The CDR3 bases are TGTGCCTGGAAGTTAGCGCGGGAGCAGTACTTC. This sequence encodes CAWKLAREQYF.

This chain links TRBV30 with TRBJ2-5, with TRBD2 identical over 9 bases. The V segment lost 6 bases and the J segment 1 base; nucleotides outside the gene matches: 6. Germline V lookup: CDR1 GTSNPN, CDR2 SVGIG (reference sequence). The CDR3 length is 14 residues. Here the CDR3 DNA reads TGTGCCTGCCTAATAGCGGGAGTCCAAGAGACCCAGTACTTC. Translation: CACLIAGVQETQYF.

This rearrangement joins TRBV5-1 to TRBJ2-6, with D perhaps matching TRBD1 (6 bases). This CDR3 has 16 amino acids. V was cut by 1 base and J by 3 bases, with 11 bases left in between. From germline, CDR1 is SGHRS and CDR2 YFSETQ. DNA for the CDR3: TGCGCCAGCAGCTTGCCAGGGGTTGGTGGGGCCAACGTCCTGACTTTC. Translation: CASSLPGVGGANVLTF.

The chain links TRBV19 to TRBJ1-3; weak D call: TRBD1 (5 bases). The CDR3 is 14 residues long. Germline V gives CDR1 LNHDA, CDR2 SQIVND (reference sequence). Deletions cut 5 bases from V and 3 bases from J, with 11 bases between. In DNA, the CDR3 is TGTGCCAGTAGTCCGGGGACGAATGGAAACACCATATATTTT. The encoded protein is CASSPGTNGNTIYF. Full variable domain (rest looked up from reference TRBV19 and TRBJ1-3): DGGITQSPKYLFRKEGQNVTLSCEQNLNHDAMYWYRQDPGQGLRLIYYSQIVNDFQKGDIAEGYSVSREKKESFPLTVTSAQKNPTAFYLCASSPGTNGNTIYFGEGSWLTVV.

The rearrangement joins TRBV6-2 or TRBV6-3 to TRBJ1-1; maybe TRBD1 (5 bases). V lost 4 bases, J lost 0 bases, and 9 bases lay in between. CDR1 and CDR2 (germline): MNHEY, SVGEGT. CDR3 length: 14 residues. The CDR3 DNA is TGTGCCAGCAGTTTACGACAGATGAACACTGAAGCTTTCTTT. Translation gives CASSLRQMNTEAFF.

This chain connects TRBV19 to TRBJ2-3; the D gene is possibly TRBD2 (6 bases). The CDR3 has 18 amino acids. From germline, CDR1 is LNHDA and CDR2 SQIVND (reference sequence). Trimming removed 3 bases at V and 2 bases at J, with 21 bases between. CDR3 residues: CASSILRDSLYSTDTQYF. The CDR3, as DNA: TGTGCCAGTAGTATCCTCCGGGACTCGCTATACTCCACAGATACGCAGTATTTT. Variable domain in full (rest from reference TRBV19 and TRBJ2-3): DGGITQSPKYLFRKEGQNVTLSCEQNLNHDAMYWYRQDPGQGLRLIYYSQIVNDFQKGDIAEGYSVSREKKESFPLTVTSAQKNPTAFYLCASSILRDSLYSTDTQYFGPGTRLTVL.

This clonotype has only one observation. The J gene is TRBJ1-6, the V gene TRBV4-3; D gene uncertain. The CDR3 is made up of 16 amino acids. The V gene lost 3 bases and the J gene lost 5 bases, with 14 bases spanning the gap. Germline V gene sequence: CDR1 LGHNA, CDR2 YSLEER. This CDR3 reads CASSQSVAADNSPLHF. DNA of the CDR3: TGCGCCAGCAGCCAGTCGGTCGCAGCCGATAATTCACCCCTCCACTTT.